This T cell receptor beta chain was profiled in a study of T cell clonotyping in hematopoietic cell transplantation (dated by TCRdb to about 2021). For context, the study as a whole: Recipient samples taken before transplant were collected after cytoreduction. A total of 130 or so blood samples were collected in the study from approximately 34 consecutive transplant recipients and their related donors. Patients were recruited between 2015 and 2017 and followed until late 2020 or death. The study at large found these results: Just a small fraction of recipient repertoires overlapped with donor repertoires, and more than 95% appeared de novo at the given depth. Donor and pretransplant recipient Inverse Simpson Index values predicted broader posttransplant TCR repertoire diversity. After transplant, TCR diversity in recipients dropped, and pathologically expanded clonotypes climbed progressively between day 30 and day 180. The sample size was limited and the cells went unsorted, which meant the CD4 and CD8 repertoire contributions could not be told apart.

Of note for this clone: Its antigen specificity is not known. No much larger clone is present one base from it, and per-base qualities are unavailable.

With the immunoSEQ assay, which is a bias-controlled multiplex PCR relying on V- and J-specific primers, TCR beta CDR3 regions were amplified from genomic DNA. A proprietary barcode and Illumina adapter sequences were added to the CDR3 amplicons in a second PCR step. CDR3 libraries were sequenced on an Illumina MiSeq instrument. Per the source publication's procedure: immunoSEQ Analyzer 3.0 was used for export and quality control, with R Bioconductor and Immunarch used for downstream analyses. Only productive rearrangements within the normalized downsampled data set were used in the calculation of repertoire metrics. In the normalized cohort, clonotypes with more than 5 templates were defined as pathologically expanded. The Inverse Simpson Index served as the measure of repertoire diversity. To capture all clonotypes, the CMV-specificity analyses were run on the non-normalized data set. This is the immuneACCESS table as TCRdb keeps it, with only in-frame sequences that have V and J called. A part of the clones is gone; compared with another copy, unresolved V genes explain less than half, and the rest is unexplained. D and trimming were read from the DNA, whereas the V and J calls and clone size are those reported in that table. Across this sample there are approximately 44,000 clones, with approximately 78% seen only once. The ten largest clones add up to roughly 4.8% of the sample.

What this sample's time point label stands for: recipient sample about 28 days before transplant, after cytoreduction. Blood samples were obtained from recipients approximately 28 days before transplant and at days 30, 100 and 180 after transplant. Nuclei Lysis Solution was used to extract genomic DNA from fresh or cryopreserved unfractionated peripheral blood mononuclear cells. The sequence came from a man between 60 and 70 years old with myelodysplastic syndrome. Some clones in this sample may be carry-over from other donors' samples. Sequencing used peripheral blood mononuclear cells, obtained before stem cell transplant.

The DNA sequence reads TGTGCCAGCAGCTTGGGACAGGGGGTAGATACGCAGTATTTT. This yields the protein CASSLGQGVDTQYF. The chain links TRBV13 with TRBJ2-3, and 11 junction bases match TRBD1. The germline V gene (reference sequence) gives CDR1 as PRHDT and CDR2 as FYEKMQ. Measured from the cysteine to the phenylalanine, the CDR3 is 14 residues long. The DNA shown is the 42-base CDR3, in frame from base 1. The junction shows trimming of 3 bases on V and 5 bases on J, and the gene matches do not reach 1 base of it. The reference TRBV13 and TRBJ2-3 proteins fill in what lies around the CDR3, so the full variable domain reads AAGVIQSPRHLIKEKRETATLKCYPIPRHDTVYWYQQGPGQDPQFLISFYEKMQSDKGSIPDRFSAQQFSDYHSELNMSSLELGDSALYFCASSLGQGVDTQYFGPGTRLTVL.